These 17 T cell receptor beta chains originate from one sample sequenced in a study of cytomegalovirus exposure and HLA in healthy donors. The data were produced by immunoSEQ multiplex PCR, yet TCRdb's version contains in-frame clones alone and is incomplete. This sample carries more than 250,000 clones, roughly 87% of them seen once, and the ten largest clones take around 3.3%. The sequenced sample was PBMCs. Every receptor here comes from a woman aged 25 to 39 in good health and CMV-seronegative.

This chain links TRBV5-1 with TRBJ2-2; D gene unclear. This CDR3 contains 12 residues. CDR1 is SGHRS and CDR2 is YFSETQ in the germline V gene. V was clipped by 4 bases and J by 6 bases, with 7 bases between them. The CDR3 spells CASSLSAGELFF. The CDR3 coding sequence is TGCGCCAGCAGCCTATCAGCCGGGGAGCTGTTTTTT.

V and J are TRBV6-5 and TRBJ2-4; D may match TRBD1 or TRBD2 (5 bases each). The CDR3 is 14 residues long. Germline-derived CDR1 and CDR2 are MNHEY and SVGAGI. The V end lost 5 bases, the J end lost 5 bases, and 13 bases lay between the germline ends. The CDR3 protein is CASSPRDGENIQYF. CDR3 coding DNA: TGTGCCAGCAGTCCCCGGGACGGAGAAAACATTCAGTACTTC.

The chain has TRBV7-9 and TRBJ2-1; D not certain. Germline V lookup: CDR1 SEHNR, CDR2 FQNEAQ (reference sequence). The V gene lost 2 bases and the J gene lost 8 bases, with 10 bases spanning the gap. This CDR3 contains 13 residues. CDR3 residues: CASSLPAGDEQFF. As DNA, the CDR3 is TGTGCCAGCAGCTTACCTGCTGGGGATGAGCAGTTCTTC.

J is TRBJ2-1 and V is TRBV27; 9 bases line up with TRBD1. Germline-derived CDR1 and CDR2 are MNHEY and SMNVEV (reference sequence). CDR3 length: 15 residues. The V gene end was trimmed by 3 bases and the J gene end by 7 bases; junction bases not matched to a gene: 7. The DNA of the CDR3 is TGTGCCAGCAGTTTGGGACAGGGCCTAGGGAATGAGCAGTTCTTC. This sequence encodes CASSLGQGLGNEQFF.

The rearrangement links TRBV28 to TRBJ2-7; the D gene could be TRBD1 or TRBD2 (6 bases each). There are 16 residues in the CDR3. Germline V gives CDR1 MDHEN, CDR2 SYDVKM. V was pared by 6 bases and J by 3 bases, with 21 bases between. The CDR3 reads CASSRGPGVYRYEQYF. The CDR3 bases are TGTGCCAGCAGCCGGGGGCCAGGGGTATATCGCTACGAGCAGTACTTC.

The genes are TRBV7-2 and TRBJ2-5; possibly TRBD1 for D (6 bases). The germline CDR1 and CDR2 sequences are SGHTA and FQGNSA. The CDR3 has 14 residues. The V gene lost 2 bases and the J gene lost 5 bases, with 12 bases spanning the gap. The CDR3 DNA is TGTGCCAGCAGCTTATTTGGGGGCGCCGAGACCCAGTACTTC. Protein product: CASSLFGGAETQYF. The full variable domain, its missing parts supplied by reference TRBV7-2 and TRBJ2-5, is GAGVSQSPSNKVTEKGKDVELRCDPISGHTALYWYRQSLGQGLEFLIYFQGNSAPDKSGLPSDRFSAERTGGSVSTLTIQRTQQEDSAVYLCASSLFGGAETQYFGPGTRLLVL.

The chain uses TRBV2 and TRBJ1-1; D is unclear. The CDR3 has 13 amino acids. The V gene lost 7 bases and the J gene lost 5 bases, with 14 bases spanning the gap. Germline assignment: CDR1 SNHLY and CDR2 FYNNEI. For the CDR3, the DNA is TGTGCCAGCAAGGTCGGTCAACGGACTGAAGCTTTCTTT. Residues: CASKVGQRTEAFF.

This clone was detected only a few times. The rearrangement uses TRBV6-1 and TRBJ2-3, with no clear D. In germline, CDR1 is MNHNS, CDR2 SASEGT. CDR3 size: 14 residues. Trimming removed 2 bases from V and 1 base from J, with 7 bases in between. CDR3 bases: TGTGCCAGCAGTGAATCAAGCGGCACAGATACGCAGTATTTT. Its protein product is CASSESSGTDTQYF.

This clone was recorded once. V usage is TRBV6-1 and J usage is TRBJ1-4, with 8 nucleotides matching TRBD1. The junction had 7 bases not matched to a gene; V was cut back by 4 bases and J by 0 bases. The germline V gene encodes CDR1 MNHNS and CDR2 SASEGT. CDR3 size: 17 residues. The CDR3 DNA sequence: TGTGCCAGCAGTGCCCCCGGGACAGGAACAACTAATGAAAAACTGTTTTTT. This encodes CASSAPGTGTTNEKLFF.

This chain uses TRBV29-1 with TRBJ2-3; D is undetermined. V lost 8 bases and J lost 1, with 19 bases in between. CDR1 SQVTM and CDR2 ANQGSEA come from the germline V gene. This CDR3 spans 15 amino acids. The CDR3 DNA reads TGCAGCCTCGCCCCTCCGTATAGGGGCACAGATACGCAGTATTTT. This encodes CSLAPPYRGTDTQYF.

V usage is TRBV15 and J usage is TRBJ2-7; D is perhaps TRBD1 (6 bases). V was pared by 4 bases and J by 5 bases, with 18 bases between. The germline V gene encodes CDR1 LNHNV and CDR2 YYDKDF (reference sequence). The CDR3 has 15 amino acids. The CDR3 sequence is CATSTSGQKFNEQYF. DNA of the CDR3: TGTGCCACCAGCACCTCCGGACAGAAATTTAACGAGCAGTACTTC.

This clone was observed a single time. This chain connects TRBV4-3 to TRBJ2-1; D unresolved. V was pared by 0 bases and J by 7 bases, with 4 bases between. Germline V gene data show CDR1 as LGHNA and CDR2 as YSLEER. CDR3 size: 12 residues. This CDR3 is CASSQEGNEQFF. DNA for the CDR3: TGCGCCAGCAGCCAAGAGGGAAATGAGCAGTTCTTC.

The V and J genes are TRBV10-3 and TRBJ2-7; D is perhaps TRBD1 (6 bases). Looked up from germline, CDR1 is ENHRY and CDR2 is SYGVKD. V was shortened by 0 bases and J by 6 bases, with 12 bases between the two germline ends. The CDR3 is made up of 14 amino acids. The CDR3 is CAISESTGTAEQYF. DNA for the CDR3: TGTGCCATCAGTGAGTCGACAGGCACGGCCGAGCAGTACTTC.

This CDR3 reads CASSPPGLAGHETQYF. Written as DNA, the CDR3 is TGTGCCAGTAGTCCCCCGGGACTAGCGGGACACGAGACCCAGTACTTC. The chain is built from TRBV19 and TRBJ2-5; 13 nucleotides line up with TRBD2. The ends lost 5 bases at V and 5 bases at J; junction bases unmatched: 8. Per the germline V gene, CDR1 is LNHDA and CDR2 is SQIVND (reference sequence). The CDR3 is made up of 16 amino acids. Full variable domain (rest looked up from reference TRBV19 and TRBJ2-5): DGGITQSPKYLFRKEGQNVTLSCEQNLNHDAMYWYRQDPGQGLRLIYYSQIVNDFQKGDIAEGYSVSREKKESFPLTVTSAQKNPTAFYLCASSPPGLAGHETQYFGPGTRLLVL.

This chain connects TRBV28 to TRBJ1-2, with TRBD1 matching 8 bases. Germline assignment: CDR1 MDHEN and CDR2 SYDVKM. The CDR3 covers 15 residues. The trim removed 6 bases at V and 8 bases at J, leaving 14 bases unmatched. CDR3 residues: CASREPTGDAAGYTF. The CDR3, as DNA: TGTGCCAGCAGGGAACCGACAGGGGATGCCGCGGGCTACACCTTC.

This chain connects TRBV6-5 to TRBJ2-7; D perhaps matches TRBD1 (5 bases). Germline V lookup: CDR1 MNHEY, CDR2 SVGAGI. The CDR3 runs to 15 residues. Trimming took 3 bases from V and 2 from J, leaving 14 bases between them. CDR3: CASSYGGAQTYEQYF. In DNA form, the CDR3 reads TGTGCCAGCAGTTATGGTGGGGCCCAGACCTACGAGCAGTACTTC.

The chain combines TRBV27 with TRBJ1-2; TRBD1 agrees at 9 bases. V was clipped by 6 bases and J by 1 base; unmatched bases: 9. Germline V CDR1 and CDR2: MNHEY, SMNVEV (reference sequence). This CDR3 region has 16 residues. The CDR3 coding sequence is TGTGCCAGCAGGCCAGCCGGGACAGGGAATAACTATGGCTACACCTTC. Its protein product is CASRPAGTGNNYGYTF.